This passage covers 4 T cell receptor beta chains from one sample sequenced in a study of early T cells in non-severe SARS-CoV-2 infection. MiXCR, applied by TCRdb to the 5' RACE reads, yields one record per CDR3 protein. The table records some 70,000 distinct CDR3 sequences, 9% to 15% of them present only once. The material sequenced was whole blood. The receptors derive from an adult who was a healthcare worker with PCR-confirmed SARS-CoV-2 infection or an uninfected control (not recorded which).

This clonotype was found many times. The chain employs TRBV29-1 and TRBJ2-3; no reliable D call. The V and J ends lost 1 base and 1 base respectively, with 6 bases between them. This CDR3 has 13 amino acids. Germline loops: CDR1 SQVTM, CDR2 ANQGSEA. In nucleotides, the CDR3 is TGCAGCGTTGAAGTCCTAGGCACAGATACGCAGTATTTT. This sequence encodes CSVEVLGTDTQYF.

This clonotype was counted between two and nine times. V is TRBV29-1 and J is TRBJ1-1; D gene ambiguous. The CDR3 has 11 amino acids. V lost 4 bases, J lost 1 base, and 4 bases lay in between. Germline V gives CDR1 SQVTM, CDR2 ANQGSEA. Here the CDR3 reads CSVARNTEAFF. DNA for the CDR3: TGCAGCGTTGCCAGGAACACTGAAGCTTTCTTT.

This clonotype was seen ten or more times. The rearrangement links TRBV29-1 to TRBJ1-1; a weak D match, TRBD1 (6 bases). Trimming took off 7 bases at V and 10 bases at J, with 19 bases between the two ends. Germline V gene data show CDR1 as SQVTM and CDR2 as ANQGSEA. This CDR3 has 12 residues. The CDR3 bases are TGCAGCGCCGGACCGGAGGGGGTTGGAGCTTTCTTT. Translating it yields CSAGPEGVGAFF.

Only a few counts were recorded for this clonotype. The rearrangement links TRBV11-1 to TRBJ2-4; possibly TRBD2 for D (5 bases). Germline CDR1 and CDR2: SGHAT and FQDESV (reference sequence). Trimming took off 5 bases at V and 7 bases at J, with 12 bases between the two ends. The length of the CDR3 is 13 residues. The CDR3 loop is CASSPGLLNIQYF. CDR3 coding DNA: TGTGCCAGCAGCCCCGGACTCCTTAACATTCAGTACTTC.